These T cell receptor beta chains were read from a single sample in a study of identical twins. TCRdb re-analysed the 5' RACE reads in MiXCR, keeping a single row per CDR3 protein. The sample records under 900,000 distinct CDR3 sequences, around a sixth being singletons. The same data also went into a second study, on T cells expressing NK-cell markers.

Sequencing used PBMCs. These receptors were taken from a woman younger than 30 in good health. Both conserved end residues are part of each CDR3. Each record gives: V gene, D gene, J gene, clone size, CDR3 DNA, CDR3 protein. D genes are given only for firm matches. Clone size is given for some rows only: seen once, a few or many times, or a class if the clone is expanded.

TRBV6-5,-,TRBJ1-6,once,TGTGCCAGCAGTTACGGGGGCCAGTCACCCCTCCACTTT,CASSYGGQSPLHF
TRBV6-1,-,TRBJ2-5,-,TGTGCCAGCAGTGAAATTCCGGGGCCCCAAGAGACCCAGTACTTC,CASSEIPGPQETQYF
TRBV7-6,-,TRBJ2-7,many,TGTGCCAGCAGCTCCCTGACTAACCACGAGCAGTACTTC,CASSSLTNHEQYF
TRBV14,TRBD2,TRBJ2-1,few,TGTGCCAGCAGCCACCGGCTAGCGGGAGGGTACGTGCAGTTCTTC,CASSHRLAGGYVQFF
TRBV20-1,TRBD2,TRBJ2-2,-,TGCAGTGCTAGAGATCTCCTAGCGGGGGCCTCACCAATTCACACCGGGGAGCTGTTTTTT,CSARDLLAGASPIHTGELFF
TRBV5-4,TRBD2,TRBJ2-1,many,TGTGCCAGCAGCTTCTGGACTAGCGGGGGGGCCCCCTCTAGGCATGAGCAGTTCTTC,CASSFWTSGGAPSRHEQFF
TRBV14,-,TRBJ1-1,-,TGTGCCAGCAGCCAGGGACCCTCGAACACTGAAGCTTTCTTT,CASSQGPSNTEAFF
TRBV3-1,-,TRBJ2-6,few,TGTGCCAGCAGCCAACTCTCTGGGGCCAACGTCCTGACTTTC,CASSQLSGANVLTF
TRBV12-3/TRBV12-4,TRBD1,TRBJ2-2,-,TGTGCCAGCAGTTTCCGGGACAGGGGATACACCGGGGAGCTGTTTTTT,CASSFRDRGYTGELFF
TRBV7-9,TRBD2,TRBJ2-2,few,TGTGCCAGCAGCTCTGGACTAGCGGGAGAGACCGGGGAGCTGTTTTTT,CASSSGLAGETGELFF
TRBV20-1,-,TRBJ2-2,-,TGCAGTGCTAGAGAGAGGGGGGGCTCGAACACCGGGGAGCTGTTTTTT,CSARERGGSNTGELFF
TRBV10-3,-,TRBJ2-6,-,TGTGCCACCGCGGCTGGGGCCAACGTCCTGACTTTC,CATAAGANVLTF
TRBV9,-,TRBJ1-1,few,TGTGCCAGCAGCGTAGTCGGCAGGGGTACCACTGAAGCTTTCTTT,CASSVVGRGTTEAFF
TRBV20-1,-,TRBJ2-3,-,TGCAGTGCTAGAGATGGCTCGGGACGCACAGATACGCAGTATTTT,CSARDGSGRTDTQYF
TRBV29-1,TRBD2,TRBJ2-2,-,TGCAGCGTTGTAACGGGGGGGTCGGACACCGGGGAGCTGTTTTTT,CSVVTGGSDTGELFF
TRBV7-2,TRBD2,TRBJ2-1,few,TGTGCCAGCAGCATCCCAACTAGCGGACGCAATGAGCAGTTCTTC,CASSIPTSGRNEQFF
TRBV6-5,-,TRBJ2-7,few,TGTGCCAGCGCCAGGGTTCCCCACGAGCAGTACTTC,CASARVPHEQYF
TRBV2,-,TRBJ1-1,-,TGTGCCAGCAGTGTATCGACAACTGGAACGGAAGCTTTCTTT,CASSVSTTGTEAFF
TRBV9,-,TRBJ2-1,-,TGTGCCAGCAGCGTAGATCTGGGGGCGTATAATGAGCAGTTCTTC,CASSVDLGAYNEQFF
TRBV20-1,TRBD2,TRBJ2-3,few,TGCAGTGCTAGACTAGCGGGAGATGGTACGCAGTATTTT,CSARLAGDGTQYF
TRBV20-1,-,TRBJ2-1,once,TGCAGTGCCCCGGCGACCTCCAGCTATGAGCAGTTCTTC,CSAPATSSYEQFF
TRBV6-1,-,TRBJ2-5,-,TGTGCCAGCAGTGAAATCAGGGGTATATGGGAGACCCAGTACTTC,CASSEIRGIWETQYF
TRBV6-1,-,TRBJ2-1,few,TGTGCCAGCAGTGAGCAGGGCTGGGGCTCCTACAATGAGCAGTTCTTC,CASSEQGWGSYNEQFF
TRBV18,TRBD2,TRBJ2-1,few,TGTGCCAGCTCAAGGGACTACCTCGCGGAGCAGTTCTTC,CASSRDYLAEQFF
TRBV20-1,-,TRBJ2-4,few,TGCAGTGCTAGAGGGGACAACAAAAACATTCAGTACTTC,CSARGDNKNIQYF
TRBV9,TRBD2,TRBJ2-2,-,TGTGCCAGCAGCGTAAAGGGACTAGCAACCGGGGAGCTGTTTTTT,CASSVKGLATGELFF
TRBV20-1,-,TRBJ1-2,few,TGCAGTGCTAGAGATCAGGGGACCTATGGCTACACCTTC,CSARDQGTYGYTF
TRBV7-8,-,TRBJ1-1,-,TGTGCCAGCAGCTTAGTAGTACAGGGTTTGGCCGCTTTCTTT,CASSLVVQGLAAFF
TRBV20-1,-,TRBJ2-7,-,TGCAGTGCTAGAGATTTGCAGAACTCCTACGAGCAGTACTTC,CSARDLQNSYEQYF
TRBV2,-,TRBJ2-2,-,TGTGCCAGCAGTGAAGCGCTGGACCTATCCTCGAACACCGGGGAGCTGTTTTTT,CASSEALDLSSNTGELFF
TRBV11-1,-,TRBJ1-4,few,TGTGCCAGCAGCCCCTGGGGGCAGCCGTCAACTAATGAAAAACTGTTTTTT,CASSPWGQPSTNEKLFF
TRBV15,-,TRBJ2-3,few,TGTGCCACCAGCAGAGTGTGGGATACGCAGTATTTT,CATSRVWDTQYF
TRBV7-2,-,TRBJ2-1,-,TGTGCCAGCAGCCTTATGGATCGCTCGCAGTTCTTC,CASSLMDRSQFF
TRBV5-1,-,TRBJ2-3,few,TGCGCCAGCGGGGAACCGCACACAGATACGCAGTATTTT,CASGEPHTDTQYF
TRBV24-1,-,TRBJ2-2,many,TGTGCCACCAGTGACAGCGGATACACCGGGGAGCTGTTTTTT,CATSDSGYTGELFF
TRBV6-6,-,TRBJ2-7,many,TGTGCCAGCAGTTACGGGGACACCTACGAGCAGTACTTC,CASSYGDTYEQYF
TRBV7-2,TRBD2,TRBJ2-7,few,TGTGCCAGCAGCTTATCTAGCGGGAGAAGGTACGAGCAGTACTTC,CASSLSSGRRYEQYF
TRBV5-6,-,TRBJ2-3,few,TGTGCCAGCAGCTTTGGTGGAGCAGGTGCAGATACGCAGTATTTT,CASSFGGAGADTQYF
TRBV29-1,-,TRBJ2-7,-,TGCAGCGTTGAGGTCAGGGAAACCTACGAGCAGTACTTC,CSVEVRETYEQYF
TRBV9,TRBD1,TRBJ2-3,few,TGTGCCAGCAGCCCCCCCGGGACAGAGAGAGATACGCAGTATTTT,CASSPPGTERDTQYF